This TCR beta chain was retrieved from a study of human T cells and chemical hapten exposure. Study overall: Donors were sensitized with 2% DPC on the upper inner arm.

This clonotype was detected many times. Its antigen remains unidentified. The study, taken as a whole, reports: As the donors had alopecia, their immune response may differ from healthy people's.

Losses at the gene ends were 4 bases for V and 8 bases for J; bases not matched to a gene: 2. This CDR3 spans 12 amino acids. Germline V gene lookup returns CDR1 SGHRS and CDR2 YFSETQ. TCRdb passed the RACE reads through MiXCR, listing each CDR3 protein once. The data contain a few hundred thousand distinct CDR3 sequences, over 7.5% of them singletons. The time point here: pre-sensitization, week 0. Treatment in this sample: therapeutic diphenylcyclopropenone sensitization with weekly scalp DPC. The sample here was whole blood, taken in connection with sensitization to the hapten diphenylcyclopropenone (DPC). The rearrangement joins TRBV5-1 to TRBJ2-1, with 8 bases matching TRBD1. The clonotype comes from a man younger than 35 with alopecia areata. Some clones in this sample may be carry-over from other donors' samples. This CDR3 is CASSEDRDEQFF. The CDR3 nucleotides read TGCGCCAGCAGCGAGGACAGGGATGAGCAGTTCTTC.